This is a list of T cell receptor beta chains from one sample in a study of neoadjuvant anti-PD-1 for oral cavity cancer. The data were produced by immunoSEQ multiplex PCR, yet TCRdb's version contains in-frame clones alone and is incomplete. The sample holds 13,000 to 15,000 clones, roughly 73% seen once. Sample: PBMCs, taken before nivolumab (anti-PD-1) treatment. The source is a person between 40 and 79 years old with oral cavity squamous cell carcinoma. Each CDR3 is given with its conserved first and last residue. The D gene is left open where the match is weak. Not every row has a clone size; where given, it reads once, few, many or a size class.

TRBD1 TRBJ1-4 NA TRBV30 TGTGCCTGGAGTGTTGGGACAGGGGTTAAAAAGTTTTTT CAWSVGTGVKKFF
NA TRBJ2-5 NA TRBV7-2 TGTGCCAGCAGCTCACCCTCCGGGAAAGAGACCCAGTACTTC CASSSPSGKETQYF
NA TRBJ2-1 NA TRBV7-2 TGTGCCAGCAGCCTCTTCCCCAGCTCCTACAATGAGCAGTTCTTC CASSLFPSSYNEQFF
NA TRBJ1-5 few TRBV30 TGTGCCCACAGCCGGCAGGGGAGTCAGCCCCAGCATTTT CAHSRQGSQPQHF
NA TRBJ1-1 NA TRBV10-2 TGCGCCAGCAGGGACACTGAAGCTTTCTTT CASRDTEAFF
TRBD2 TRBJ2-3 once TRBV2 TGTGCCAGCAGGCGACTAGCTGTAACAGATACGCAGTATTTT CASRRLAVTDTQYF
NA TRBJ2-4 NA TRBV7-9 TGTGCCAGCAGCTCCAGACTGGAAGCCAAAAACATTCAGTACTTC CASSSRLEAKNIQYF
NA TRBJ2-7 NA TRBV21-1 TGTGCCAGCAGCAAAGATTTCGACAGAGACTACGAGCAGTACTTC CASSKDFDRDYEQYF
NA TRBJ2-1 NA TRBV7-6 TGTGCCAGCAGCTTAGGTGGACAGACCTACAATGAGCAGTTCTTC CASSLGGQTYNEQFF
NA TRBJ2-5 NA TRBV4-2 TGTGCCAGCAGCCACGGGCAGGGCGCAGAGACCCAGTACTTC CASSHGQGAETQYF
NA TRBJ2-3 NA TRBV2 TGTGCCAGCAACCGGGGAAGCACAGATACGCAGTATTTT CASNRGSTDTQYF
NA TRBJ2-5 once TRBV30 TGTGCCTGGAGTGTCGGCGGGACTGCGGAGACCCAGTACTTC CAWSVGGTAETQYF
NA TRBJ2-3 NA TRBV28 TGTGCCAGCAGCCCGGGGGGCACAGATACGCAGTATTTT CASSPGGTDTQYF
NA TRBJ2-4 NA TRBV30 TGTGCCTGGAGTGCCCCAGACGGAGTGAAAAACATTCAGTACTTC CAWSAPDGVKNIQYF
TRBD1 TRBJ1-1 NA TRBV6-5 TGTGCCAGCGGACAGGGGGCAAGGACTGAAGCTTTCTTT CASGQGARTEAFF
NA TRBJ2-1 NA TRBV29-1 TGCAGCGCGGGGGCCGGTCAGAGCTCCTACAATGAGCAGTTCTTC CSAGAGQSSYNEQFF
NA TRBJ2-2 NA TRBV7-6 TGTGCCAGCAGCTTTTTCCCCGCCGCCGGCACCGGGGAGCTGTTTTTT CASSFFPAAGTGELFF
NA TRBJ2-7 NA TRBV6-1 TGTGCCAGCAGTGAAGTCCCAGGGGGGAGGTTTTACGAGCAGTACTTC CASSEVPGGRFYEQYF
NA TRBJ2-7 NA TRBV29-1 TGCAGCGTTGAAGGGACGGACTCCTACGAGCAGTACTTC CSVEGTDSYEQYF
NA TRBJ2-5 NA TRBV7-6 TGTGCCAGCAGCTTAGATTGGGGAGAGACCCAGTACTTC CASSLDWGETQYF
TRBD1 TRBJ2-5 NA TRBV19 TGTGCCAGTAGTGCCCGGGACAGCCAAGAGACCCAGTACTTC CASSARDSQETQYF
TRBD2 TRBJ2-7 NA TRBV5-5 TGTGCCAGCAGCGGCGACCTGGGACTAGCGGCCTACGAGCAGTACTTC CASSGDLGLAAYEQYF
NA TRBJ2-2 few TRBV5-6 TGTGCCAGCAGCAGCCGTCGGGAGCTGTTTTTT CASSSRRELFF
NA TRBJ1-3 NA TRBV19 TGTGCCAGTAGTATCCGGACGTTTCGGGATGGAAACACCATATATTTT CASSIRTFRDGNTIYF
NA TRBJ1-5 medium-sized TRBV11-3 TGTGCCAGCAGCTTAGATTGGAACCAACCAATTCAGCCCCAGCATTTT CASSLDWNQPIQPQHF
NA TRBJ1-5 NA TRBV10-3 TGTGCCACCTCAGGGAGCAGCAATCAGCCCCAGCATTTT CATSGSSNQPQHF
TRBD1 TRBJ1-1 NA TRBV4-1 TGCGCCAGCAGCCACCTTGGACAGGGGGCAAGGAACACTGAAGCTTTCTTT CASSHLGQGARNTEAFF
TRBD1 TRBJ2-7 NA TRBV6-6 TGTGCCAGCAGTCGATTCCCGGGACAGGGCTACGAGCAGTACTTC CASSRFPGQGYEQYF
NA TRBJ2-1 few TRBV28 TGTGCCAGCAGTTCTGTAGATACACGCTCCTACAATGAGCAGTTCTTC CASSSVDTRSYNEQFF
NA TRBJ2-7 few TRBV2 TGTGCCAGCAGTGGAGGAGGCGGCTACGAGCAGTACTTC CASSGGGGYEQYF
NA TRBJ2-7 few TRBV7-9 TGTGCCAGCAGTTCGGAACTAACAGGGCTCGAGCAGTACTTC CASSSELTGLEQYF
NA TRBJ2-7 few TRBV18 TGTGCCAGCTCACCACCGCGTGCGGGGTCCTACGAGCAGTACTTC CASSPPRAGSYEQYF
NA TRBJ2-4 NA TRBV30 TGTGCCTGGAGTGTTCCGGGAGTCCAACTAGCCAAAAACATTCAGTACTTC CAWSVPGVQLAKNIQYF